Here is one T cell receptor beta chain with its context. The antigen is undetermined. Treatment in this sample: about 20 received Ad26.COV2.S at low or high dose, single or two shots; roughly 5 received placebo; per-sample allocation not given. Samples were taken on day 63 after the first vaccine or placebo injection. This vaccine is an Ad26 vector that expresses the Wuhan-strain SARS-CoV-2 spike. The data stem from a study of Ad26.COV2.S vaccination and SARS-CoV-2 variants. Broader study findings: Participants in the vaccine arm had higher spike-specific TCR breadth; placebo recipients had lower. Substantial response breadth was reportedly seen for spike-specific CD8+ and CD4+ T cells after vaccination.

The V end was cut by 0 bases, the J end by 7 bases, with 7 bases between. CDR3 length equals 12 residues. The germline V gene has CDR1 SGHRS and CDR2 YFSETQ. Data came from immunoSEQ multiplex PCR; TCRdb stores just in-frame clones and leaves some out. Altogether fewer than 900,000 clones are present, about 89% being singletons, with the ten largest covering roughly 1.5%. The sequence derives from a person aged 18 to 59 who received the Ad26.COV2.S COVID-19 vaccine or a placebo. This chain uses TRBV5-1 with TRBJ1-1; no clear D gene. This specimen was peripheral blood, taken in a trial of Ad26.COV2.S vaccine versus placebo. CDR3 DNA: TGCGCCAGCAGCTTGGGGCAGTTTGAAGCTTTCTTT. Translation gives CASSLGQFEAFF.